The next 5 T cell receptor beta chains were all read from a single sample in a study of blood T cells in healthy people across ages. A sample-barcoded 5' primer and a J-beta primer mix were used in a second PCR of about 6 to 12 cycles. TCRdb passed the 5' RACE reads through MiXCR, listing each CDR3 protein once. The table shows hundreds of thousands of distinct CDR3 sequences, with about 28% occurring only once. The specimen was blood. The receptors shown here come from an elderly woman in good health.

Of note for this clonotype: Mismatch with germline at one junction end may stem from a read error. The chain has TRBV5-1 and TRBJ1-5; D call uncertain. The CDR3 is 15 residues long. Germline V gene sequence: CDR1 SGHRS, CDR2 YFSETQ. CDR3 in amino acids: CASSLDRSSNQPQHF. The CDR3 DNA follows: TGTGCCAGCAGTTTAGACCGGAGTAGCAATCAGCCCCAGCATTTT.

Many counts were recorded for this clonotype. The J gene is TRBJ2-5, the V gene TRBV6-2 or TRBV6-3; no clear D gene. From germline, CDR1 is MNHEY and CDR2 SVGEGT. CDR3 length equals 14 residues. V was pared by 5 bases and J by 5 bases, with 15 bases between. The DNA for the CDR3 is TGTGCCAGCAGTCGCCGATGGAGCCTGGAGACCCAGTACTTC. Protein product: CASSRRWSLETQYF.

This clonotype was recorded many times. CDR3 nucleotide sequence: TGCGCCAGCAGCTCTGCAGGGGTGCCCAAAAACATTCAGTACTTC. Amino acids: CASSSAGVPKNIQYF. V usage is TRBV5-1 and J usage is TRBJ2-4; TRBD1 might be the D (6 bases). Germline CDR1 and CDR2: SGHRS and YFSETQ. With 3 bases removed from V and 2 bases from J, the gap between germline ends came to 12 bases. The CDR3 runs to 15 residues.

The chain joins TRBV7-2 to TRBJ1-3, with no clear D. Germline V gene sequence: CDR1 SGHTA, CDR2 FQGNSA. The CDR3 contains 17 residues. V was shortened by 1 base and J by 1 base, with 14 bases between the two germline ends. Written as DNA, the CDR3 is TGTGCCAGCAGCTTAGGTTCCAGTTCATTATCTGGAAACACCATATATTTT. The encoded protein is CASSLGSSSLSGNTIYF.

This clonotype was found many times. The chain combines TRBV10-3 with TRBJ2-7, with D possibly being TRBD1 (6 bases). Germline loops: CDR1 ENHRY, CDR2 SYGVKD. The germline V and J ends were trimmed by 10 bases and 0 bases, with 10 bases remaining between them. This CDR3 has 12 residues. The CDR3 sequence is CASKDSSYEQYF. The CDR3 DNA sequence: TGTGCCAGTAAGGACAGCTCCTACGAGCAGTACTTC.